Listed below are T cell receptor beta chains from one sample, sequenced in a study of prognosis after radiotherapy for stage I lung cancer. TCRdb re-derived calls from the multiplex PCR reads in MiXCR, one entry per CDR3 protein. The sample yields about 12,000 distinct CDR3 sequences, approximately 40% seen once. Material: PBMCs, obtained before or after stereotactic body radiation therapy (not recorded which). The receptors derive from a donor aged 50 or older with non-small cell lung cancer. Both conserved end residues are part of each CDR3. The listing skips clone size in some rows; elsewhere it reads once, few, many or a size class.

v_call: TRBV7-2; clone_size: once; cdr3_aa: CASSLDRGPTDTQYF
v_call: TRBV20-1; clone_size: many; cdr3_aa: CSARDGSGVNTQYF
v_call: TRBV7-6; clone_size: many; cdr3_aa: CASSSRTSGGDNEQFF
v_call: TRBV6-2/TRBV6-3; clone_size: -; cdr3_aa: CASSYVPLLNSPLHF
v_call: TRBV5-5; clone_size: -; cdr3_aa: CASSLAGPVCNIQYF
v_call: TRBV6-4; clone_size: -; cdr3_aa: CASSERPSGQITDTQYF
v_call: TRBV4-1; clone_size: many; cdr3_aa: CASSQDNLGTGGPGYTF
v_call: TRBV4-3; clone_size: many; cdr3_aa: CASSLRDRGRRRTGELFF
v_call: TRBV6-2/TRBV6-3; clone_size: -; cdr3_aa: CASRRQEFAEQYF
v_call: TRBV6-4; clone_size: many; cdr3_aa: CASSQQGDTEAFF
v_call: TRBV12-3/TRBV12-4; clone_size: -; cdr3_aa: CVSTPTGDNEQFF
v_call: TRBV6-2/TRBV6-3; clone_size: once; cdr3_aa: CASSTGTVQETQYF
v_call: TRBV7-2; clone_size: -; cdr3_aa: CASTPSGTVASGYTF
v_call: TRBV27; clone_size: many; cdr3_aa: CASSRDRDQPQHF
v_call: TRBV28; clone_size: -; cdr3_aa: CASTGGGSYEQYF
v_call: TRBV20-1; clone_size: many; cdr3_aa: CSVRTGRETQYF
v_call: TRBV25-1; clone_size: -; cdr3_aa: CARSEGKAQGFEDTQYF
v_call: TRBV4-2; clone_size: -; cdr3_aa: CASSQAQGEIETQYF
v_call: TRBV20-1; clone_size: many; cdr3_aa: CSARESSRNEQFF
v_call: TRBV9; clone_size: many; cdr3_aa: CASSAQQTGVDGYTF
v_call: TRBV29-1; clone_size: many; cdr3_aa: CSVDPWTASGGYTF
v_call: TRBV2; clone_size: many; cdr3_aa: CASSDQVRSRDQEYEQYF
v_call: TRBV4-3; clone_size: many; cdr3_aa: CASSQGGLYEKLFF
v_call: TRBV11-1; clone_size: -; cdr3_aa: CASSRERLDLNEQYF
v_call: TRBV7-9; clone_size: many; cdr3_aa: CASSLAYGAGNTIYF
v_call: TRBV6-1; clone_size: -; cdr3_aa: CASSEAQWAFEQFF
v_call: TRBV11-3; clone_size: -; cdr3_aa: CASSLPWGDSPYNEQFF
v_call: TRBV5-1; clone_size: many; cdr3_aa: CASSLALVGGYEQYF
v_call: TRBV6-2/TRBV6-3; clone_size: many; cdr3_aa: CASSYDTTSQETQYF
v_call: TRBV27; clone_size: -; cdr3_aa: CSSSRQVSPIFGYTF
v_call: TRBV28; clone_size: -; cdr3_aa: CASSRGGHSIGYTF
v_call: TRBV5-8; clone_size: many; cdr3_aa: CASSFGQGLADTQYF
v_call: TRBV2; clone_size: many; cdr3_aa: CASIQLGLDSYNEQFF
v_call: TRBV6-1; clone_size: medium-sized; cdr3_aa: CADFGTGELFF
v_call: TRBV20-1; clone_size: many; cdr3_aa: CSASGTGTGTTDTQYF
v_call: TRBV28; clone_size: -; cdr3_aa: CASTSPWDYQGSGELFF